This T cell receptor (beta chain) was sequenced for a study of CD8+ T cells in alopecia areata. There are 15 residues in the CDR3. Germline assignment: CDR1 SGHDT and CDR2 YYEEEE. V gave up 7 bases and J gave up 4 bases, with 21 bases separating them. Extraction and reverse transcription of RNA yielded cDNA as the sequencing template. Produced via immunoSEQ multiplex PCR; TCRdb's table is partial and in-frame only. This table has 150,000 to 200,000 clones, approximately 67% appearing once. Regarding treatment: oral pan-JAK inhibitor, 5-10 mg twice daily. This clonotype originated in a human donor with alopecia areata. The chain joins TRBV5-6 to TRBJ2-7, with D possibly called TRBD1 or TRBD2 (5 bases each). The sequenced sample was CD4+ T cells sorted from blood, obtained around week 50, from a patient treated with tofacitinib. The CDR3 loop is CASETGTRRSYEQYF. The CDR3 bases are TGTGCCAGCGAGACCGGGACGAGGAGGTCGTACGAGCAGTACTTC.